This section outlines one TCR beta chain sequence together with its context. As yet, its antigen is unknown. TCRdb reprocessed the 5' RACE reads with MiXCR, giving one entry per CDR3 protein. The table shows approximately 300,000 distinct CDR3 sequences, with 8% occurring only once. These data belong to a study of CD8 T cells in ankylosing spondylitis. Study conclusions and caveats: As reported, disease-linked clones showed significant enrichment in matched ankylosing spondylitis synovial fluid. Within ankylosing spondylitis blood, a TCR beta motif made up of several highly homologous variants appeared to be characteristic.

The V segment lost 1 base and the J segment 5 bases; nucleotides outside the gene matches: 3. From germline, CDR1 is SGHNT and CDR2 YENEEA. The CDR3 consists of 15 residues. The chain employs TRBV11-3 and TRBJ2-1; 9 bases are shared with TRBD1. What was sequenced was blood, either unsorted or a sorted T cell fraction (not recorded which). The sequence came from a male donor with ankylosing spondylitis. The CDR3 DNA reads as TGTGCCAGCAGCTTAGTCGGGACAGGGAACAATGAGCAGTTCTTC. This encodes CASSLVGTGNNEQFF.